This T cell receptor beta chain was identified during a study of T cell repertoires in cytomegalovirus infection. Study-wide background: Public TCR beta signature analysis indicated the presence of both CMV infection and matching HLA type.

The study's findings and limits: HLA-C-restricted CMV clonotypes gave the most frequent clonotype in two of eight donors. The cumulative frequency of public TCR beta families identified carriers of CMV plus the relevant HLA.

One entry per CDR3 protein results from TCRdb running MiXCR on the reads. Found here are a few hundred thousand distinct CDR3 sequences, about 26% of them singletons; the top ten hold approximately 13%. Concerning this clonotype itself: Its antigen is not known.

Sequenced sample: PBMCs. The origin of this receptor is a human donor in good health (CMV status not recorded). Some clones in this sample may be carry-over from other donors' samples.

CDR3 bases: TGTGCCAGCAGCTTGAGTTTAGCGGGAGGGCCGGCAGGCAATGAGCAGTTCTTC. Translating it yields CASSLSLAGGPAGNEQFF. V usage is TRBV11-2 and J usage is TRBJ2-1, with TRBD2 matching over 11 bases. This CDR3 comprises 18 residues. From germline, CDR1 is SGHAT and CDR2 FQNNGV. V trimming: 3 bases; J trimming: 6 bases; junction bases outside the gene matches: 13.